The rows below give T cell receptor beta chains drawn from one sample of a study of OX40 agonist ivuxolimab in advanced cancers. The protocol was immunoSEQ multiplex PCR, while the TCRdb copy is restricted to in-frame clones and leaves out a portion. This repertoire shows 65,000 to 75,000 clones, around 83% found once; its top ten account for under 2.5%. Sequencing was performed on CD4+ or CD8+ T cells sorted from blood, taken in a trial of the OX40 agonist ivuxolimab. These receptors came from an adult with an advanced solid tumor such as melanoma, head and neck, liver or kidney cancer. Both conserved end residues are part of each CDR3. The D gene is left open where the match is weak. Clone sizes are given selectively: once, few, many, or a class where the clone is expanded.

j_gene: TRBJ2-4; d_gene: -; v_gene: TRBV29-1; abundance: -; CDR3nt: TGCAGCGCTGCGGACAGAAACATTCAGTACTTC; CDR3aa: CSAADRNIQYF
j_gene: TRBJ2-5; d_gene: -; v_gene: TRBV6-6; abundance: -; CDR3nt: TGTGCCAGCAACGGGGGCGAGACCCAGTACTTC; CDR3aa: CASNGGETQYF
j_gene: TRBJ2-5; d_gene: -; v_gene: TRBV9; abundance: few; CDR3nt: TGTGCCAGCTCCGGGACGCCCCAAGAGACCCAGTACTTC; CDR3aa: CASSGTPQETQYF
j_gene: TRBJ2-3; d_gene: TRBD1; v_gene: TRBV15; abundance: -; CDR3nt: TGTGCCACCAGCACCGCCGGGACAGGGTCAGATACGCAGTATTTT; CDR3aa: CATSTAGTGSDTQYF
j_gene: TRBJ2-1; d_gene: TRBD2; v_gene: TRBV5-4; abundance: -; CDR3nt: TGTGCCAGCAGCAACCCATGGGGAGGGGATGCCTACAATGAGCAGTTCTTC; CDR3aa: CASSNPWGGDAYNEQFF
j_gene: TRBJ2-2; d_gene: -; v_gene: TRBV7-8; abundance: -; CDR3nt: TGTGCCAGCAGCTTAGTACGGATTGCCGGCGGGGAGCTGTTTTTT; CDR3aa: CASSLVRIAGGELFF
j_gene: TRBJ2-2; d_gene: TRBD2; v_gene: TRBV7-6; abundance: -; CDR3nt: TGTGCCAGCAGCCCGGGACTAGCGGGGGGGCCATTCGGAGCCGGGGAGCTGTTTTTT; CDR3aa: CASSPGLAGGPFGAGELFF
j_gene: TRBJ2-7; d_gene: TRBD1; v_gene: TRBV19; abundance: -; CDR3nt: TGTGCCAGTAGTCTCGGACAGGCCTCCTACGAGCAGTACTTC; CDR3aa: CASSLGQASYEQYF
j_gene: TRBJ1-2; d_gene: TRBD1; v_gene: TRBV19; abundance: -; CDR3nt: TGTGCCAGTAGTATAGATTCTGGACAGGGGGCCAAAGGCTACACCTTC; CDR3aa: CASSIDSGQGAKGYTF
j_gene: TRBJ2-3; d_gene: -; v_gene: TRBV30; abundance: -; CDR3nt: TGTGCCTGGCGGGACACCCTAAGAGATACGCAGTATTTT; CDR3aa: CAWRDTLRDTQYF
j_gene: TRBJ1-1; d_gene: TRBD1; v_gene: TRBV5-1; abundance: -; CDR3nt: TGCGCCAGCAGCGACCCGACAGGGTACGATGTTGAAGCTTTCTTT; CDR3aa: CASSDPTGYDVEAFF
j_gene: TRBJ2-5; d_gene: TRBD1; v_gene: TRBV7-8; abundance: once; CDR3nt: TGTGCCAGCAGCCAGGGACAGGAAGAGACCCAGTACTTC; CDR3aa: CASSQGQEETQYF
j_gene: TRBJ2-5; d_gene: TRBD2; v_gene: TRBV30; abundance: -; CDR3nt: TGTGCCTGGAGTACTTTGGTAGCGGGGCGACAAGAGACCCAGTACTTC; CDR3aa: CAWSTLVAGRQETQYF
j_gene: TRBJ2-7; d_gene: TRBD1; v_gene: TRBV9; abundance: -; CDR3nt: TGTGCCAGCAGTGGATCCGGGACAGGGACTCAAGAGCAGTACTTC; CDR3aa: CASSGSGTGTQEQYF
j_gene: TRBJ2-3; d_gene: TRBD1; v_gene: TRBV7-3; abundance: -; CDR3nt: TGTGCCAGCAGCTTAGGGACAGGACCAGATACGCAGTATTTT; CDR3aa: CASSLGTGPDTQYF
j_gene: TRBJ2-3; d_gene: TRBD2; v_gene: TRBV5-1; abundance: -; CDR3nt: TGCGCCAGCAGCGCGGGATCCGGGACTAGCGGGTCTTACACAGATACGCAGTATTTT; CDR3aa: CASSAGSGTSGSYTDTQYF
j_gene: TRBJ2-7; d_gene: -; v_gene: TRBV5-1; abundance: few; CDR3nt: TGCGCCAGCAGCCAGGGGTCGGGGCTGCCCTACGAGCAGTACTTC; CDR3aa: CASSQGSGLPYEQYF
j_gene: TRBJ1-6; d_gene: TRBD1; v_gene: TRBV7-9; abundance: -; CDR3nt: TGTGCCAGCAGCGTAGGACAGGGTGCGTCACCCCTCCACTTT; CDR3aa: CASSVGQGASPLHF
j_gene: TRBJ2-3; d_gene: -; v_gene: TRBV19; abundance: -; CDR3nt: TGTGCCAGTAGCGTCTGGGACCGGGGCACAGATACGCAGTATTTT; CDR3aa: CASSVWDRGTDTQYF
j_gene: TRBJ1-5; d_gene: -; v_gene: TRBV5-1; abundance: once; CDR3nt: TGCGCCAGCAGCTTGGACCCGGGGAGAAATCAGCCCCAGCATTTT; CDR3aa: CASSLDPGRNQPQHF
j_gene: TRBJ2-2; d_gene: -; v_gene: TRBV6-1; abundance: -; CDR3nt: TGTGCCAGCAGTGGATCCTGGGATGGGTCTTTCACCGGGGAGCTGTTTTTT; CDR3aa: CASSGSWDGSFTGELFF
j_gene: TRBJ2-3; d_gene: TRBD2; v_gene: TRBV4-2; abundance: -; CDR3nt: TGTGCCAGCAGCCAAGTAGGTAGCGGGGGCGCTAATACGCAGTATTTT; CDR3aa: CASSQVGSGGANTQYF
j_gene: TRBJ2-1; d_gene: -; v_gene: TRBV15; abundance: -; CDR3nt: TGTGCCACCAGCAGAGTAACCAGGGCGACCTACAATGAGCAGTTCTTC; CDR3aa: CATSRVTRATYNEQFF
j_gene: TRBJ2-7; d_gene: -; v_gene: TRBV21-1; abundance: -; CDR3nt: TGTGCCAGCAGCACCGGACAGCCGATTAACTACGAGCAGTACTTC; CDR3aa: CASSTGQPINYEQYF
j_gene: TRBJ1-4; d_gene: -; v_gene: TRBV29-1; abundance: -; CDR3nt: TGCAGCGTTGAGGTCGTTGGGACGGCCAATGAAAAACTGTTTTTT; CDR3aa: CSVEVVGTANEKLFF
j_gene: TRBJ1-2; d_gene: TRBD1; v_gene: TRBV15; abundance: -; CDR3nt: TGTGCCACCAGCAGATCGACAGGGGATGGCTACACCTTC; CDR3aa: CATSRSTGDGYTF
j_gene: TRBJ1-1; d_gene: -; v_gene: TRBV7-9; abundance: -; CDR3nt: TGTGCCAGCAGTCGTAGGTCGGGATTTGAAGCTTTCTTT; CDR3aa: CASSRRSGFEAFF
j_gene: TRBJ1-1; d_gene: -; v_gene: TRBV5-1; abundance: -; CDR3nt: TGCGCCAGCAGCCCTGACATATATAACACTGAAGCTTTCTTT; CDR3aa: CASSPDIYNTEAFF
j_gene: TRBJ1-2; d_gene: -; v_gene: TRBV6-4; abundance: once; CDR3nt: TGTGCCAGCAGCCCCCGGACGGGGTGGTATGGCTACACCTTC; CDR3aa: CASSPRTGWYGYTF
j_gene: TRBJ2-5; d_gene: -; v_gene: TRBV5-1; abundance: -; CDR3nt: TGCGCCAGCAGCCCGGGTTTGGCTAGCGTCAAGACCCAGTACTTC; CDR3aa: CASSPGLASVKTQYF
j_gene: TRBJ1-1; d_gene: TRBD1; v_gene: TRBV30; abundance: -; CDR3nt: TGTGCCTGGAGTAAACCGGGACAGGGGGAGACTGAAGCTTTCTTT; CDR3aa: CAWSKPGQGETEAFF
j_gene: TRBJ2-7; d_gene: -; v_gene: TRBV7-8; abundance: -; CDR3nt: TGTGCCAGCAGCCCCCTGAGTGTGGGAAGCTCCTACGAGCAGTACTTC; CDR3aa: CASSPLSVGSSYEQYF
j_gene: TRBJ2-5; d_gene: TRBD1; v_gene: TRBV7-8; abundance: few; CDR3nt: TGTGCCAGCAGCTCACCGGGACAGGGATCTTATCTCCAAGAGACCCAGTACTTC; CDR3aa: CASSSPGQGSYLQETQYF
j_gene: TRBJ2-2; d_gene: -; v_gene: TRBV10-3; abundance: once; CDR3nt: TGTGCCATCAGTGGTCAAAGGACTGCGAACACCGGGGAGCTGTTTTTT; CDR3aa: CAISGQRTANTGELFF
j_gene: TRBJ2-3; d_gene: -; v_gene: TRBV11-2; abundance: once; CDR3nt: TGTGCCAGCAGCTTAGAACTGACCACAGATACGCAGTATTTT; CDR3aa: CASSLELTTDTQYF
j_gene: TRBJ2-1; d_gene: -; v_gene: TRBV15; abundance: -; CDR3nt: TGTGCCACCAGCAGAGGCAGCTCCTACAATGAGCAGTTCTTC; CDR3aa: CATSRGSSYNEQFF
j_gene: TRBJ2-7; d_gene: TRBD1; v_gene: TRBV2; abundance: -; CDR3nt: TGTGCCAGCAGCCGGGACAGGGGGCTTTACGAGCAGTACTTC; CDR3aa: CASSRDRGLYEQYF
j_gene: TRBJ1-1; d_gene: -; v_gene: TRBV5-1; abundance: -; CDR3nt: TGCGCCAGCAGCTTGGGACTGGGGAGGAACACTGAAGCTTTCTTT; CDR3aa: CASSLGLGRNTEAFF
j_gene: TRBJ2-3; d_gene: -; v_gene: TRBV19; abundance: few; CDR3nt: TGTGCCAGTAGTATAGATCTTGGCGGAGGAGATACGCAGTATTTT; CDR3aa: CASSIDLGGGDTQYF
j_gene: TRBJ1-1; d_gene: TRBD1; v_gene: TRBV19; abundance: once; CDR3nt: TGTGCCAGTAGTAATGGCGGGACAGGGAACACTGAAGCTTTCTTT; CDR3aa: CASSNGGTGNTEAFF
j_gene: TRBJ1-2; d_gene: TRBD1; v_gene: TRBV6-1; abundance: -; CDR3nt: TGTGCCAGCAGGAACAGGGGTGGACGTTATGGCTACACCTTC; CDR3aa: CASRNRGGRYGYTF
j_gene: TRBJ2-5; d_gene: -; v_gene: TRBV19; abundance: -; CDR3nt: TGTGCCAGTAGTTCATACCCCAATGGGGGAGAGACCCAGTACTTC; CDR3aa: CASSSYPNGGETQYF
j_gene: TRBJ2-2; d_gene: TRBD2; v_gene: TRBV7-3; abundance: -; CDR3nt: TGTGCCAGCAGCTTTGGACTAGCGGGAGGGATATTCATGACCGGGGAGCTGTTTTTT; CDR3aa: CASSFGLAGGIFMTGELFF
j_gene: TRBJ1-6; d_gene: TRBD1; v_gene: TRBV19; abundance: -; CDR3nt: TGTGCCAGTAGTATCAAAGACAGGGCTTCACCCCTCCACTTT; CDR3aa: CASSIKDRASPLHF
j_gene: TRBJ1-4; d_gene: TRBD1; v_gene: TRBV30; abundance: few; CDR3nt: TGTGCCTGGGGGCCGGGACAGGTCAATGAAAAACTGTTTTTT; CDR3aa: CAWGPGQVNEKLFF
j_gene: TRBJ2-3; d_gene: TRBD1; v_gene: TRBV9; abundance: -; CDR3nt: TGTGCCAGCAGCGTCGACAGGGTAGACTCGGGGTTAGATACGCAGTATTTT; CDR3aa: CASSVDRVDSGLDTQYF
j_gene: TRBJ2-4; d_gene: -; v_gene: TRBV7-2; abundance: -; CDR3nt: TGTGCCAGCAGCTATCATCCGGACGGCAGTTTAGCCAAAAACATTCAGTACTTC; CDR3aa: CASSYHPDGSLAKNIQYF
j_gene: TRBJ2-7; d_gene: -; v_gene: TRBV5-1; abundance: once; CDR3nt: TGCGCCAGCAGCTTACAGGGTAGCTCCTACGAGCAGTACTTC; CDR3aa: CASSLQGSSYEQYF
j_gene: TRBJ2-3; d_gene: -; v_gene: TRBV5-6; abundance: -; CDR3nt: TGTGCCAGCAGTCAATCCCTAGATACGCAGTATTTT; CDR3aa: CASSQSLDTQYF
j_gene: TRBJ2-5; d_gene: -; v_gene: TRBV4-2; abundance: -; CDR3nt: TGTGCCAGCAGCCAAGCGACCTCGTGGGGAGAGACCCAGTACTTC; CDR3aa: CASSQATSWGETQYF
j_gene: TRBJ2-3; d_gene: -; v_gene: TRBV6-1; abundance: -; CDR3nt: TGTGCCAGCAGTGAACTAGTCAGCACAGATACGCAGTATTTT; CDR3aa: CASSELVSTDTQYF